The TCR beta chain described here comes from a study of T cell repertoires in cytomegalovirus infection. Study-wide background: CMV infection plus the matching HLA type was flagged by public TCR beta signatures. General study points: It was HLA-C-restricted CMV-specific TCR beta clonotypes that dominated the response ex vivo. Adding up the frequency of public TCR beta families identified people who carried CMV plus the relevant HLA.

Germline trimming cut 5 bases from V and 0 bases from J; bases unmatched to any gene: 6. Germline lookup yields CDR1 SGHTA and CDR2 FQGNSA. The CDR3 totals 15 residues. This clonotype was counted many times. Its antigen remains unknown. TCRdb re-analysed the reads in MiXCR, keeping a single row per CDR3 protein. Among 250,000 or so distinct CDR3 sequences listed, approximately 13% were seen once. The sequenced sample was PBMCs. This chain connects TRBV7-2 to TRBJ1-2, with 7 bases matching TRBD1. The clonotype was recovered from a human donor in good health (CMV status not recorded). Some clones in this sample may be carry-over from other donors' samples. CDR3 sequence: CASSAQGHTNYGYTF. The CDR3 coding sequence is TGTGCCAGCAGCGCACAGGGGCACACTAACTATGGCTACACCTTC.